These 3 T cell receptor beta chains were all obtained from the same sample, sequenced in a study of esophageal squamous cell carcinoma under preoperative chemotherapy listed by TCRdb under 2018. In the paper's terms, the time point label means: after preoperative PTX-NDP chemotherapy. Library prep was done by PCR. The sequencing machine was a HiSeq X Ten. TCRdb trimmed public reads at Q25 via fastp, called clones via MiXCR and kept in-frame beta chains. Rows merge per CDR3 protein into single entries with the most common DNA and genes. For this sample there are roughly 10,000 distinct CDR3 sequences; approximately 62% appear just once. 29% of the sample lies in the top ten. Sample collection was performed from a patient given preoperative chemotherapy. The receptors originated from a human donor with esophageal squamous cell carcinoma. The donor label of this sample is uncertain.

Note on this clonotype: A read error may produce the germline difference seen at one junction end. The CDR3 region has the DNA TGTGCCAGCAGGGCGGGGGGGGGAAGCAAAGACACGCAGTATTTC. Translated, it gives CASRAGGGSKDTQYF. The gene calls are TRBV6-1 and TRBJ2-4; 9 nucleotides match TRBD2. From germline, CDR1 is MNHNS and CDR2 SASEGT. The CDR3 is made up of 15 amino acids.

The chain combines TRBV6-1 with TRBJ2-3; D perhaps matches TRBD2 (7 bases). V lost 6 bases and J lost 9, with 28 bases in between. The CDR3 is 17 amino acids. Germline V CDR1 and CDR2: MNHNS, SASEGT. CDR3 amino acids: CASRVGLGGRDGETQYF. The CDR3 DNA reads TGTGCCAGCAGAGTGGGGCTGGGGGGGCGTGACGGAGAGACGCAGTATTTT.

The chain has TRBV14 and TRBJ2-1; no reliable D call. The J call may be incorrect, as the DNA end agrees better with TRBJ2-7. The germline gives CDR1 SGHDN, CDR2 FVKESK. The CDR3 loop spans 14 amino acids. The CDR3 region has the DNA TGTGCCAGCAGCCCTGAACAGAGATTCTACGAGCAGTACTTC. This translates into CASSPEQRFYEQYF.